This T cell receptor beta chain comes out of a study of T cells in Graves' hyperthyroidism and ophthalmopathy. This clonotype was counted many times. Source material for PBMCs was over 8 ml fresh peripheral blood. Researchers amplified the TCR beta CDR3 regions from RNA transcripts. The HTBI set primed first-round TCR CDR3 RT-PCR. TCRdb recomputed calls from the multiplex PCR reads with MiXCR, one row per CDR3 protein. The table has roughly 110,000 distinct CDR3 sequences, about 16% seen once. The source material was blood. This sequence was found in a woman between 50 and 59 years old with Graves' hyperthyroidism.

CDR3 DNA: TGTGCCAGCAGCTTGTCCCAAGAGACCCAGTACTTC. This gives the protein CASSLSQETQYF. The rearrangement links TRBV5-6 to TRBJ2-5; D is uncertain. Trimming left V 1 base short and J 1 base short, with 2 bases between. Germline CDR1 is SGHDT and CDR2 is YYEEEE. The CDR3 runs to 12 residues.